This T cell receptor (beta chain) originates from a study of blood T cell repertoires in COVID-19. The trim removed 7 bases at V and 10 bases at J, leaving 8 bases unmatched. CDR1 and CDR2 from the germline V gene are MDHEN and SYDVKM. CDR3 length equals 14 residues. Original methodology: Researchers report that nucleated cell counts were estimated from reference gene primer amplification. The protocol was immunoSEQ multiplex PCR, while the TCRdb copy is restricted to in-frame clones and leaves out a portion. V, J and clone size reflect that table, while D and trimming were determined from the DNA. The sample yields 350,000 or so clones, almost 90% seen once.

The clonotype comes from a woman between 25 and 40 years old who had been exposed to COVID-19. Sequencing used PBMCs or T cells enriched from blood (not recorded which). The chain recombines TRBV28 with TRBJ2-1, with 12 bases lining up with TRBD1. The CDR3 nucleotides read TGTGCCAGCATCCCGGGACAGGGGGCTCGGGAGCAGTTCTTC. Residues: CASIPGQGAREQFF.